This TCR beta chain came from a study of cytomegalovirus exposure and HLA in healthy donors. Overall study findings and caveats: When the data were analyzed later, several of the most significant clusters appeared to be linked to common viral pathogens. Through in vitro validation, three CMV-associated chains were shown to be specific for CMV antigens.

With regard to this clone: Its antigen is unknown.

The donors were healthy bone marrow donors. 13 Jbeta primers and 60 Vbeta primers were used for the PCR. Libraries were prepared by immunoSEQ multiplex PCR; TCRdb keeps only in-frame clonotypes and omits some of them. Here the sample spans roughly 81,000 clones, roughly 78% being singletons. Trimming shortened V by 6 bases and J by 1 base, and 10 bases separated the two germline ends. Germline assignment: CDR1 LNHDA and CDR2 SQIVND (reference sequence). The length of the CDR3 is 13 residues. The material sequenced was PBMCs. This sequence originates from a man younger than 45 in good health and CMV-seronegative. The chain couples TRBV19 to TRBJ2-7; the D gene is possibly TRBD1 (5 bases). In DNA form, the CDR3 reads TGTGCCAGTAGCCTTAGGGGATCCTACGAGCAGTACTTC. It specifies CASSLRGSYEQYF.